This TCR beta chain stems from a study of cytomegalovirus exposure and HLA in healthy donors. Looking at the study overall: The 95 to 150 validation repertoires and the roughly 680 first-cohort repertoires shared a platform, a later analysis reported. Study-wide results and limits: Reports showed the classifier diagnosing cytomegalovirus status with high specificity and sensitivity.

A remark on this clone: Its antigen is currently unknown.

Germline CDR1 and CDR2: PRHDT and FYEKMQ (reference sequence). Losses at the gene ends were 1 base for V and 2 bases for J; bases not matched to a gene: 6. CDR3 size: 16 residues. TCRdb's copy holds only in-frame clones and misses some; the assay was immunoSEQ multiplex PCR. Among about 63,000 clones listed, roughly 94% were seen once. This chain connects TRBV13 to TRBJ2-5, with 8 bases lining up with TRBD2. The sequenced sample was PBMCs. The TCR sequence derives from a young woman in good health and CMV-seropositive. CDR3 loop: CASSLARAGGQETQYF. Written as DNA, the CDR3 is TGTGCCAGCAGCTTAGCGCGGGCGGGGGGTCAAGAGACCCAGTACTTC.